Listed here are 24 T cell receptor beta chains from one sample, sequenced in a study of T cells in Graves' hyperthyroidism and ophthalmopathy. Template material for amplifying TCR beta CDR3 regions consisted of RNA transcripts. First-round RT-PCR of the TCR CDR3 relied on the HTBI primer set. Each CDR3 protein gets one entry after TCRdb re-called the multiplex PCR reads with MiXCR. The data contain 550,000 to 600,000 distinct CDR3 sequences, around 45% of them singletons. Sequencing was performed on peripheral blood or thyroid tissue (not recorded which). The receptors were gathered from an adult woman with Graves' disease, either hyperthyroidism or ophthalmopathy (not recorded which).

The chain couples TRBV4-1 to TRBJ1-5; TRBD1 matches 8 bases. This CDR3 is built from 17 residues. Trimming at V came to 4 bases and at J to 0 bases, leaving 8 bases not matched to a gene. CDR1 and CDR2 (germline): MGHRA, YSYEKL. CDR3 sequence reads: CASSRSGTGNSNQPQHF. The CDR3 DNA sequence: TGCGCCAGCAGCCGATCGGGGACAGGTAATAGCAATCAGCCCCAGCATTTT.

At least ten counts were recorded for this clonotype. CDR3 coding DNA: TGTGCCAGCAGTTACGCCCCAGGGGGCCACACTGAAGCTTTCTTT. It yields the protein CASSYAPGGHTEAFF. The chain joins TRBV27 to TRBJ1-1; 8 nucleotides align to TRBD1. Trimming removed 4 bases from V and 3 bases from J; junction bases left unmatched: 7. This CDR3 has 15 residues. Germline loops: CDR1 MNHEY, CDR2 SMNVEV (reference sequence).

This clonotype showed up many times. The V gene is TRBV3-1, the J gene TRBJ1-2; a possible D gene is TRBD1 (6 bases). Trimming pared 4 bases from V and 4 bases from J, leaving 13 bases between. Germline lookup yields CDR1 LGHDT and CDR2 YNNKEL (reference sequence). The CDR3 runs to 14 residues. CDR3: CASSPRQGSYGYTF. As DNA, the CDR3 is TGTGCCAGCAGCCCCCGGCAGGGGAGCTATGGCTACACCTTC. Full variable domain (remainder filled in from reference TRBV3-1 and TRBJ1-2): DTAVSQTPKYLVTQMGNDKSIKCEQNLGHDTMYWYKQDSKKFLKIMFSYNNKELIINETVPNRFSPKSPDKAHLNLHINSLELGDSAVYFCASSPRQGSYGYTFGSGTRLTVV.

This clonotype was counted at least ten times. This chain uses TRBV7-6 with TRBJ2-5; possibly TRBD2 for D (5 bases). The V end lost 1 base, the J end lost 3 bases, and 9 bases lay between the germline ends. From germline, CDR1 is SGHVS and CDR2 FNYEAQ. The CDR3 totals 14 residues. Here the CDR3 reads CASSLEPEEETQYF. In DNA, the CDR3 is TGTGCCAGCAGCTTAGAGCCGGAGGAAGAGACCCAGTACTTC.

This chain uses TRBV24-1 with TRBJ2-5, with D possibly matching TRBD2 (6 bases). The CDR3 length is 17 residues. Germline V gene lookup returns CDR1 KGHDR and CDR2 SFDVKD. Trimming shortened V by 2 bases and J by 0 bases, and 15 bases separated the two germline ends. DNA for the CDR3: TGTGCCACCAGTGATTCGGGTCGGGAGACGTACCAAGAGACCCAGTACTTC. Its protein is CATSDSGRETYQETQYF.

This chain uses TRBV7-2 with TRBJ1-2; 7 bases match TRBD1. Germline CDR1 and CDR2: SGHTA and FQGNSA. J was trimmed by 4 bases and V by 5 bases; bases with no gene match: 10. CDR3 length: 15 amino acids. The CDR3: CASSPHRTGGYGYTF. The CDR3 DNA follows: TGTGCCAGCAGCCCCCATCGGACAGGCGGCTATGGCTACACCTTC.

This clonotype was found many times. The chain recombines TRBV20-1 with TRBJ2-7; no reliable D call. The CDR3 spans 13 residues. V dropped 1 base and J dropped 3 bases, with 10 bases sitting between them. Germline CDR1 reads DFQATT; CDR2 reads SNEGSKA (reference sequence). The DNA of the CDR3 is TGCAGTGCTAGAGTGGGCAGAGACTACGAGCAGTACTTC. Amino acid sequence: CSARVGRDYEQYF.

For the CDR3, the DNA is TGTGCCAGCAGCTTACGACAGGGGGGAAAGACCCAGTACTTC. This translates into CASSLRQGGKTQYF. The J gene is TRBJ2-5, the V gene TRBV7-8; TRBD1 matches at 9 bases. Germline CDR1 reads SGHVS; CDR2 reads FQNEAQ. This CDR3 is 14 amino acids long. The V segment lost 2 bases and the J segment 6 bases; nucleotides outside the gene matches: 4.

This clonotype was counted ten times or more. CDR3 nucleotides: TGTGCCAGCAGCCCACCTGCCTCGTCCTACGAGCAGTACTTC. Protein product: CASSPPASSYEQYF. The J gene is TRBJ2-7, the V gene TRBV7-9; D is uncertain. CDR1 and CDR2 from the germline V gene are SEHNR and FQNEAQ (reference sequence). This CDR3 is built from 14 residues. Trimming stripped 5 bases from V and 1 base from J, with 12 bases between. Complete variable domain (other parts from reference TRBV7-9 and TRBJ2-7): DTGVSQNPRHKITKRGQNVTFRCDPISEHNRLYWYRQTLGQGPEFLTYFQNEAQLEKSRLLSDRFSAERPKGSFSTLEIQRTEQGDSAMYLCASSPPASSYEQYFGPGTRLTVT.

The chain has TRBV3-1 and TRBJ2-5, with TRBD2 matching 7 bases. CDR3 length: 14 amino acids. V lost 8 bases to trimming and J lost 5 bases; unmatched junction nucleotides: 11. Germline values: CDR1 LGHDT, CDR2 YNNKEL (reference sequence). The CDR3 spells CASGREEEGETQYF. In DNA, the CDR3 is TGTGCCAGCGGGAGGGAGGAGGAGGGGGAGACCCAGTACTTC.

This clonotype was seen more than once but under ten times. This rearrangement joins TRBV20-1 to TRBJ1-1, with D possibly matching TRBD1 (5 bases). There are 13 residues in the CDR3. Trimming pared 6 bases from V and 6 bases from J, leaving 17 bases between. Per germline, CDR1 DFQATT and CDR2 SNEGSKA (reference sequence). Here the CDR3 reads CSAIGTTGAEAFF. Written as DNA, the CDR3 is TGCAGTGCGATAGGGACCACGGGGGCTGAAGCTTTCTTT.

This clonotype was detected only a few times. The chain carries TRBV10-3 and TRBJ1-5, with D perhaps TRBD1 (5 bases). V was pared by 0 bases and J by 5 bases, with 11 bases between. This CDR3 region has 15 residues. Germline CDR1 is ENHRY and CDR2 is SYGVKD. CDR3 coding DNA: TGTGCCATCAGTGAGTCGATGTCGGGGGATCAGCCCCAGCATTTT. This gives the protein CAISESMSGDQPQHF.

Many counts were recorded for this clonotype. This rearrangement joins TRBV9 to TRBJ1-2; D perhaps matches TRBD1 (6 bases). Germline CDR1 SGDLS, CDR2 YYNGEE. The CDR3 has 17 amino acids. V was clipped by 4 bases and J by 5 bases, with 24 bases between them. CDR3 sequence reads: CASSPRSTGLRTYGYTF. The CDR3 DNA follows: TGTGCCAGCAGCCCCCGCTCGACAGGTCTGAGGACTTATGGCTACACCTTC.

This clonotype was seen many times. J is TRBJ2-5 and V is TRBV10-3; D might be TRBD1 (6 bases). The CDR3 has 12 residues. Trimming took 6 bases from V and 8 from J, leaving 13 bases between them. Germline CDR1 ENHRY, CDR2 SYGVKD. In DNA, the CDR3 is TGTGCCATCAGGGACAGTCCAGGAACCCAGTACTTC. It translates to CAIRDSPGTQYF.

Concerning this clonotype: An end of the junction does not agree with germline; a read error may underlie this. The genes are TRBV7-9 and TRBJ2-2; tentatively, D is TRBD2 (6 bases). The CDR3 is 14 residues long. CDR1 and CDR2 from the germline V gene are SEHNR and FQNEAQ (reference sequence). This CDR3 is CASRAGLNTGELFF. CDR3 coding DNA: TGTGCCAGCAGGGCGGGGTTGAACACTGGGGAGCTGTTTTTT. The whole variable domain, remainder taken from reference TRBV7-9 and TRBJ2-2, is DTGVSQNPRHKITKRGQNVTFRCDPISEHNRLYWYRQTLGQGPEFLTYFQNEAQLEKSRLLSDRFSAERPKGSFSTLEIQRTEQGDSAMYLCASRAGLNTGELFFGEGSRLTVL.

Of note for this clonotype: This sequence may be a read error, since a much larger clone differs from it by one base. The conserved final phenylalanine or tryptophan is absent from the CDR3, which likely points to a read error. The rearrangement uses TRBV6-5 and TRBJ1-1; D is undetermined. Germline lookup yields CDR1 MNHEY and CDR2 SVGAGI. The CDR3 has 12 amino acids. Trimming removed 7 bases at V and 3 bases at J, with 9 bases between. CDR3 in DNA: TGTGCCAGCAAGGAACGATACACTGAAGCTTTCCTT. This codes for CASKERYTEAFL.

V gene TRBV7-6 combines with J gene TRBJ1-6; possibly TRBD1 for D (5 bases). CDR1 and CDR2 (germline): SGHVS, FNYEAQ. V shed 5 bases and J shed 7 bases, with 15 bases lying between them. The CDR3 is 15 residues long. DNA for the CDR3: TGTGCCAGCAGCAGGAGTCCAGGGCCCAATTCACCCCTCCACTTT. This sequence encodes CASSRSPGPNSPLHF.

This clonotype was counted many times. The chain uses TRBV10-3 and TRBJ2-5, with TRBD1 matching 7 bases. The ends lost 5 bases at V and 3 bases at J; junction bases unmatched: 27. CDR1 and CDR2 (germline): ENHRY, SYGVKD. The CDR3 runs to 21 residues. In nucleotides, the CDR3 is TGTGCCATCAGTCCTCCCGGACGGCACAGGGGCCGCGCCGTCTTCAAAGAGACCCAGTACTTC. Encoded protein: CAISPPGRHRGRAVFKETQYF.

This clonotype was observed at least ten times. V and J are TRBV7-2 and TRBJ1-1; D is possibly TRBD1 (5 bases). This CDR3 has 14 residues. Germline V CDR1 and CDR2: SGHTA, FQGNSA. Between the trimmed V and J ends, which lost 4 bases and 0 bases, there was a span of 9 bases. The DNA of the CDR3 is TGTGCCAGCAGCTCTATGGGGGTGAACACTGAAGCTTTCTTT. Translated: CASSSMGVNTEAFF.

This clonotype has more than one count but fewer than ten. The chain combines TRBV3-1 with TRBJ1-1, with D tentatively TRBD1 (5 bases). Looked up from germline, CDR1 is LGHDT and CDR2 is YNNKEL (reference sequence). The length of the CDR3 is 14 residues. Trimming left V 3 bases short and J 1 base short, with 9 bases between. CDR3 loop: CASSHLDRNTEAFF. The CDR3 nucleotides are TGTGCCAGCAGCCATCTCGACAGGAACACTGAAGCTTTCTTT.

In the case of this clonotype: The CDR3 carries no conserved terminal phenylalanine or tryptophan, so it likely arises from a read error. The limits of the CDR3 on the DNA are not certain, so only TCRdb's listed CDR3 is given. The V and J genes are TRBV6-1 and TRBJ2-6; no DNA check was done on the table's D call, TRBD1. Germline assignment: CDR1 MNHNS and CDR2 SASEGT. The CDR3 contains 11 residues when both ends are counted. The CDR3 is CASSRQGVGNT.

The rearrangement links TRBV20-1 to TRBJ2-7, with D possibly matching TRBD1 (5 bases). V was pared by 2 bases and J by 1 base, with 9 bases between. The length of the CDR3 is 13 residues. Germline loops: CDR1 DFQATT, CDR2 SNEGSKA (reference sequence). The CDR3 here is CSARPRQSYEQYF. In DNA form, the CDR3 reads TGCAGTGCTAGACCAAGACAGTCCTACGAGCAGTACTTC.

The table lists this clonotype with a few counts. An end of the junction differs from the germline gene, which may be a read error. The chain recombines TRBV7-7 with TRBJ2-3, with D perhaps TRBD2 (5 bases). This CDR3 spans 13 amino acids. The germline V gene has CDR1 SSHAT and CDR2 FNYEAQ (reference sequence). CDR3: CASSLARADTQYF. CDR3 sequence (DNA): TGTGCTAGCAGCTTAGCGAGGGCCGATACGCAGTATTTT.

Ten or more counts support this clonotype. The rearrangement uses TRBV20-1 and TRBJ1-2; 7 bases fit TRBD1. Trimming cost V 6 bases and J 8 bases; bases outside gene matches: 9. This CDR3 is built from 12 residues. The germline gives CDR1 DFQATT, CDR2 SNEGSKA (reference sequence). CDR3 sequence: CSAARDSGGYTF. The CDR3 DNA sequence: TGCAGTGCAGCGCGGGACAGCGGGGGCTACACCTTC.